Listed here is a single T cell receptor beta chain. This record comes from a study of control samples from healthy donors and cancer patients. Sequenced by immunoSEQ multiplex PCR; TCRdb stores in-frame clones only, minus some. This repertoire shows 100,000 or so clones, about four fifths found once; its top ten account for roughly an eighth. Trimming cost V 6 bases and J 3 bases; bases outside gene matches: 9. This CDR3 is built from 15 residues. The germline gives CDR1 LNHDA, CDR2 SQIVND (reference sequence). The sequence was obtained from a woman aged 45-65 years in good health. What was sequenced was blood. The rearrangement links TRBV19 to TRBJ2-3; TRBD2 aligns across 7 bases. The CDR3 DNA reads TGTGCCAGTAGGTTATCGTGGGGAGGGACAGATACGCAGTATTTT. This encodes CASRLSWGGTDTQYF.